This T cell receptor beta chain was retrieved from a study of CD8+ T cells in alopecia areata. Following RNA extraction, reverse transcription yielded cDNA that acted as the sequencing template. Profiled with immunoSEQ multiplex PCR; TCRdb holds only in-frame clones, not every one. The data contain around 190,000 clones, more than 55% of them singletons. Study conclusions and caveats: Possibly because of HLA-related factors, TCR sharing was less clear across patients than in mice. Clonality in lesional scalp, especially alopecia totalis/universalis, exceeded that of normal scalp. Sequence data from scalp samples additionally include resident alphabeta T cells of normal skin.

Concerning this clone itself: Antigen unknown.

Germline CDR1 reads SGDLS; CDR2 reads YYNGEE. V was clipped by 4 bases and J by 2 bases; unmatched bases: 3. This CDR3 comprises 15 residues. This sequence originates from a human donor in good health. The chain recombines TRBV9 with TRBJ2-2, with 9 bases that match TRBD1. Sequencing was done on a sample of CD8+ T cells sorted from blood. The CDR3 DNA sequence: TGTGCCAGCAGCTCGACAGGGGGTAACACCGGGGAGCTGTTTTTT. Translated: CASSSTGGNTGELFF. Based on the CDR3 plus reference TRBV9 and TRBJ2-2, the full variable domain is DSGVTQTPKHLITATGQRVTLRCSPRSGDLSVYWYQQSLDQGLQFLIQYYNGEERAKGNILERFSAQQFPDLHSELNLSSLELGDSALYFCASSSTGGNTGELFFGEGSRLTVL.